The 27 T cell receptor beta chains listed next were all sequenced from one sample in a study of blood T cell repertoires in COVID-19. The method was immunoSEQ multiplex PCR; TCRdb's version includes in-frame clones alone and lacks a portion of them. Found here are 180,000 or so clones, around 83% of them singletons; the top ten hold 4% to 5%. Sequencing was done on a sample of peripheral blood. All receptors derive from a woman of 80 years or more with acute or convalescent COVID-19.

This clone occurred once. The chain combines TRBV5-5 with TRBJ1-2, with 10 bases fitting TRBD1. V lost 3 bases and J lost 4; bases outside the gene matches: 3. The CDR3 is 14 residues long. In germline, CDR1 is SGHKS, CDR2 YYEKEE (reference sequence). DNA of the CDR3: TGTGCCAGCAGCTCGAGGACAGGGGGCTATGGCTACACCTTC. Its translation: CASSSRTGGYGYTF. Variable domain in full (rest from reference TRBV5-5 and TRBJ1-2): DAGVTQSPTHLIKTRGQQVTLRCSPISGHKSVSWYQQVLGQGPQFIFQYYEKEERGRGNFPDRFSARQFPNYSSELNVNALLLGDSALYLCASSSRTGGYGYTFGSGTRLTVV.

The chain joins TRBV29-1 to TRBJ2-1; 7 bases map to TRBD1. Germline V gene data show CDR1 as SQVTM and CDR2 as ANQGSEA. V was clipped by 4 bases and J by 7 bases; unmatched bases: 10. The CDR3 extends over 14 amino acids. CDR3 amino acids: CSVGLGTGANEQFF. Here the CDR3 DNA reads TGCAGCGTTGGCTTGGGAACAGGGGCAAATGAGCAGTTCTTC.

The chain carries TRBV27 and TRBJ1-1; a possible D gene is TRBD1 (5 bases). V shed 0 bases and J shed 0 bases, with 8 bases lying between them. Germline lookup yields CDR1 MNHEY and CDR2 SMNVEV (reference sequence). The CDR3 totals 15 residues. The CDR3 reads CASSLSGVMNTEAFF. For the CDR3, the DNA is TGTGCCAGCAGTTTATCAGGGGTCATGAACACTGAAGCTTTCTTT.

The chain links TRBV2 to TRBJ1-6; a possible D gene is TRBD1 (5 bases). V shed 1 base and J shed 7 bases, with 14 bases lying between them. The CDR3 sequence is 16 residues long. Germline CDR1 reads SNHLY; CDR2 reads FYNNEI. Written as DNA, the CDR3 is TGTGCCAGCAGTGAAGGGGGGAGGGGTGGAAATTCACCCCTCCACTTT. This translates into CASSEGGRGGNSPLHF.

This clone was detected a few times. This chain connects TRBV19 to TRBJ2-7; tentatively, D is TRBD2 (6 bases). The V gene lost 5 bases and the J gene lost 4 bases, with 12 bases spanning the gap. Per germline, CDR1 LNHDA and CDR2 SQIVND (reference sequence). The CDR3 loop spans 13 amino acids. CDR3: CASSLDGTYEQYF. The CDR3 coding sequence is TGTGCCAGTAGTTTGGACGGGACTTACGAGCAGTACTTC.

This clone appeared a single time. This chain links TRBV28 with TRBJ1-4; D is uncertain. Germline V CDR1 and CDR2: MDHEN, SYDVKM. The CDR3 length is 13 residues. V lost 10 bases and J lost 4, with 13 bases in between. The CDR3 region has the DNA TGTGCCACCTTCTCCCCCCTTAATGAAAAACTGTTTTTT. Translated: CATFSPLNEKLFF.

This chain links TRBV7-9 with TRBJ2-5; D gene uncertain. CDR1 SEHNR and CDR2 FQNEAQ come from the germline V gene (reference sequence). CDR3 length: 16 amino acids. V was trimmed by 4 bases and J by 0 bases, leaving 15 bases between them. CDR3 DNA: TGTGCCAGCAGCTCAAAGATGACTGTTTACCAAGAGACCCAGTACTTC. It encodes CASSSKMTVYQETQYF. The full variable domain, rest sourced from reference TRBV7-9 and TRBJ2-5, is DTGVSQNPRHKITKRGQNVTFRCDPISEHNRLYWYRQTLGQGPEFLTYFQNEAQLEKSRLLSDRFSAERPKGSFSTLEIQRTEQGDSAMYLCASSSKMTVYQETQYFGPGTRLLVL.

This sequence joins TRBV11-2 and TRBJ2-5, with a weak D call TRBD2 (5 bases). Germline V lookup: CDR1 SGHAT, CDR2 FQNNGV. CDR3 size: 16 residues. V dropped 0 bases and J dropped 5 bases, with 16 bases sitting between them. The CDR3 nucleotides are TGTGCCAGCAGCTTAGATCGGGGTAGCATTTGGGAGACCCAGTACTTC. Its translation is CASSLDRGSIWETQYF.

The V and J genes are TRBV18 and TRBJ1-3, with TRBD1 identical over 8 bases. Unmatched junction bases numbered 10, after V lost 4 bases and J lost 8 bases. Germline CDR1 and CDR2: KGHSH and LQKENI. The CDR3 covers 15 residues. CDR3 region: CASSQGTGIAYTIYF. The CDR3 coding sequence is TGTGCCAGCTCACAAGGGACAGGAATTGCATACACCATATATTTT.

This clone was seen only once. The gene calls are TRBV3-1 (or the pseudogene TRBV3-2) and TRBJ1-1; no clear D. With 3 bases removed from V and 6 bases from J, the gap between germline ends came to 8 bases. The CDR3 has 12 residues. The germline gives CDR1 LGHDT, CDR2 YNNKEL (reference sequence). CDR3 in DNA: TGTGCCAGCAGCCAGGCGGCATCTGAAGCTTTCTTT. Its translation: CASSQAASEAFF.

The rearrangement links TRBV29-1 to TRBJ1-5; TRBD1 agrees at 7 bases. V lost 6 bases and J lost 7; bases outside the gene matches: 9. CDR1 and CDR2 (germline): SQVTM, ANQGSEA. This CDR3 region has 13 residues. CDR3 nucleotides: TGCAGCGTCAGCAGGGGGATCGACCAGCCCCAGCATTTT. Translating gives CSVSRGIDQPQHF.

The chain has TRBV7-2 and TRBJ1-2; 8 nucleotides match TRBD1. The germline gives CDR1 SGHTA, CDR2 FQGNSA. The CDR3 covers 17 residues. J gave up 2 bases and V 5 bases, and 13 bases lay outside the gene matches. The CDR3 coding sequence is TGTGCCAGCAGCCCGAGGGGGCCAGGGGGCGGCAACTATGGCTACACCTTC. This encodes CASSPRGPGGGNYGYTF.

The gene calls are TRBV9 and TRBJ1-2; 7 nucleotides align to TRBD1. Germline CDR1 reads SGDLS; CDR2 reads YYNGEE. The CDR3 consists of 13 residues. J lost 8 bases, V lost 5 bases, and 9 bases had no gene match. In DNA form, the CDR3 reads TGTGCCAGCAGTTTACAGGGGCGGTTAGGCTACACCTTC. Translated, it gives CASSLQGRLGYTF.

The chain joins TRBV27 to TRBJ1-1; D unclear. Trimming removed 4 bases at V and 3 bases at J, with 12 bases between. Germline values: CDR1 MNHEY, CDR2 SMNVEV (reference sequence). The CDR3 totals 14 residues. The CDR3 DNA follows: TGTGCCAGCAGTTCCCCGTCCAGATACACTGAAGCTTTCTTT. Translation: CASSSPSRYTEAFF.

The chain is built from TRBV6-5 and TRBJ2-7; tentative D call: TRBD2 (5 bases). The V end lost 5 bases, the J end lost 1 base, and 15 bases lay between the germline ends. In germline, CDR1 is MNHEY, CDR2 SVGAGI. CDR3 length equals 15 residues. The DNA of the CDR3 is TGTGCCAGCAGTCACGAGGGCCTCCCTTCCTACGAGCAGTACTTC. Its protein product is CASSHEGLPSYEQYF.

V gene TRBV5-1 combines with J gene TRBJ2-1; 13 nucleotides align to TRBD2. The CDR3 has 15 residues. Germline V CDR1 and CDR2: SGHRS, YFSETQ. Germline trimming cut 0 bases from V and 13 bases from J; bases unmatched to any gene: 7. The CDR3: CASSLGPGLAGIQFF. DNA for the CDR3: TGCGCCAGCAGCTTGGGGCCGGGACTAGCGGGAATTCAGTTCTTC.

V is TRBV2 and J is TRBJ1-1, with TRBD1 matching over 8 bases. The CDR3 length is 15 residues. J lost 1 base, V lost 5 bases, and 6 bases had no gene match. Germline CDR1 is SNHLY and CDR2 is FYNNEI. Here the CDR3 DNA reads TGTGCCAGCAGTCAACAGGGGGTCCAGAACACTGAAGCTTTCTTT. Encoded protein: CASSQQGVQNTEAFF.

The CDR3 spells CASSWTVGNTIYF. The CDR3 DNA follows: TGTGCCAGTAGTTGGACAGTTGGAAACACCATATATTTT. The V and J genes are TRBV19 and TRBJ1-3; weak D call: TRBD1 (6 bases). Deletions cut 5 bases from V and 3 bases from J, with 8 bases between. Germline lookup yields CDR1 LNHDA and CDR2 SQIVND (reference sequence). CDR3 length: 13 amino acids.

This rearrangement joins TRBV19 to TRBJ1-1; TRBD1 might be the D (6 bases). The CDR3 extends over 15 amino acids. The germline V gene has CDR1 LNHDA and CDR2 SQIVND (reference sequence). The germline V and J ends were trimmed by 8 bases and 0 bases, with 16 bases remaining between them. The DNA for the CDR3 is TGTGCCAGTCGCCGGACAGCCTTTATGAACACTGAAGCTTTCTTT. Protein product: CASRRTAFMNTEAFF. Complete variable domain (other parts from reference TRBV19 and TRBJ1-1): DGGITQSPKYLFRKEGQNVTLSCEQNLNHDAMYWYRQDPGQGLRLIYYSQIVNDFQKGDIAEGYSVSREKKESFPLTVTSAQKNPTAFYLCASRRTAFMNTEAFFGQGTRLTVV.

V usage is TRBV4-3 and J usage is TRBJ2-1, with a weak D call TRBD2 (6 bases). Trimming stripped 3 bases from V and 7 bases from J, with 19 bases between. There are 16 residues in the CDR3. In germline, CDR1 is LGHNA, CDR2 YSLEER. CDR3 protein: CASSHSGSAAGNEQFF. The CDR3 DNA sequence: TGCGCCAGCAGCCACAGTGGTTCGGCGGCGGGAAATGAGCAGTTCTTC.

The chain uses TRBV5-6 and TRBJ2-3, with TRBD2 as a possible D gene (7 bases). V gave up 6 bases and J gave up 4 bases, with 21 bases separating them. This CDR3 has 16 residues. Germline lookup yields CDR1 SGHDT and CDR2 YYEEEE. The CDR3 here is CASTFPRGALADTQYF. DNA of the CDR3: TGTGCCAGCACCTTCCCCCGGGGGGCTTTGGCAGATACGCAGTATTTT.

The V call is TRBV27, the J call TRBJ1-4; D call uncertain. The germline V gene has CDR1 MNHEY and CDR2 SMNVEV (reference sequence). Between the trimmed V and J ends, which lost 4 bases and 0 bases, there was a span of 6 bases. The CDR3 is 14 amino acids. CDR3 in DNA: TGTGCCAGCAGTTCGGTGTCAACTAATGAAAAACTGTTTTTT. This translates into CASSSVSTNEKLFF.

The chain carries TRBV5-4 and TRBJ2-6; TRBD1 matches 7 bases. V lost 6 bases, J lost 2 bases, and 5 bases stayed unmatched. CDR1 and CDR2 (germline): SGHNT, YYREEE (reference sequence). This CDR3 region has 15 residues. The CDR3 bases are TGTGCCAGCAACACAGGGGCAACTGGGGCCAACGTCCTGACTTTC. Protein: CASNTGATGANVLTF.

The genes are TRBV6-1 and TRBJ1-4; TRBD1 is a possible D gene (6 bases). CDR3 length: 15 residues. CDR1 is MNHNS and CDR2 is SASEGT in the germline V gene. V was cut by 2 bases and J by 8 bases, with 15 bases left in between. In DNA form, the CDR3 reads TGTGCCAGCAGTGAAATGGGGGGGGCTAGGGAAAAACTGTTTTTT. This encodes CASSEMGGAREKLFF.

The gene calls are TRBV19 and TRBJ1-2, with D tentatively TRBD1 (6 bases). The CDR3 is 13 amino acids. The germline V gene has CDR1 LNHDA and CDR2 SQIVND (reference sequence). Trimming removed 5 bases at V and 4 bases at J, with 11 bases between. The CDR3 bases are TGTGCCAGTAGTCACCCGGACAGCTATGGCTACACCTTC. Protein product: CASSHPDSYGYTF. The entire variable domain, with the rest obtained from reference TRBV19 and TRBJ1-2, is as follows: DGGITQSPKYLFRKEGQNVTLSCEQNLNHDAMYWYRQDPGQGLRLIYYSQIVNDFQKGDIAEGYSVSREKKESFPLTVTSAQKNPTAFYLCASSHPDSYGYTFGSGTRLTVV.

The rearrangement links TRBV27 to TRBJ1-6; D unresolved. V lost 6 bases, J lost 8 bases, and 8 bases lay in between. The CDR3 is 12 residues long. The germline V gene has CDR1 MNHEY and CDR2 SMNVEV (reference sequence). CDR3 sequence (DNA): TGTGCCAGCAGCCTCCGGGATTCACCCCTCCACTTT. Translated: CASSLRDSPLHF.

The J gene is TRBJ1-3, the V gene TRBV6-1, with 9 nucleotides matching TRBD1. This CDR3 contains 19 residues. Germline V CDR1 and CDR2: MNHNS, SASEGT. Trimming took 3 bases from V and 2 from J; bases not matched to a gene: 14. The CDR3 bases are TGTGCCAGCAGTGAGGACCTTCCGGGACAGGGATTCCCTGGAAACACCATATATTTT. As protein: CASSEDLPGQGFPGNTIYF.